This paragraph reports one T cell receptor (beta chain). The participants were between 18 and 89 years old and came from roughly 25 US areas. Clones were read by immunoSEQ multiplex PCR, and TCRdb kept only the in-frame ones, dropping some. The table has fewer than 200,000 clones, around four fifths seen once. The data were obtained in a study of blood T cell repertoires in COVID-19. The ends were cut back, 5 bases at V and 5 bases at J, with 12 bases in the middle. The CDR3 extends over 12 amino acids. Per the germline V gene, CDR1 is GTSNPN and CDR2 is SVGIG (reference sequence). What was sequenced was PBMCs or T cells enriched from blood (not recorded which). The origin of this receptor is a woman between 50 and 59 years old who had recovered from COVID-19. The chain links TRBV30 to TRBJ1-2; D is unclear. CDR3 region: CAWGKSGYGYTF. In DNA, the CDR3 is TGTGCCTGGGGCAAAAGCGGTTATGGCTACACCTTC.